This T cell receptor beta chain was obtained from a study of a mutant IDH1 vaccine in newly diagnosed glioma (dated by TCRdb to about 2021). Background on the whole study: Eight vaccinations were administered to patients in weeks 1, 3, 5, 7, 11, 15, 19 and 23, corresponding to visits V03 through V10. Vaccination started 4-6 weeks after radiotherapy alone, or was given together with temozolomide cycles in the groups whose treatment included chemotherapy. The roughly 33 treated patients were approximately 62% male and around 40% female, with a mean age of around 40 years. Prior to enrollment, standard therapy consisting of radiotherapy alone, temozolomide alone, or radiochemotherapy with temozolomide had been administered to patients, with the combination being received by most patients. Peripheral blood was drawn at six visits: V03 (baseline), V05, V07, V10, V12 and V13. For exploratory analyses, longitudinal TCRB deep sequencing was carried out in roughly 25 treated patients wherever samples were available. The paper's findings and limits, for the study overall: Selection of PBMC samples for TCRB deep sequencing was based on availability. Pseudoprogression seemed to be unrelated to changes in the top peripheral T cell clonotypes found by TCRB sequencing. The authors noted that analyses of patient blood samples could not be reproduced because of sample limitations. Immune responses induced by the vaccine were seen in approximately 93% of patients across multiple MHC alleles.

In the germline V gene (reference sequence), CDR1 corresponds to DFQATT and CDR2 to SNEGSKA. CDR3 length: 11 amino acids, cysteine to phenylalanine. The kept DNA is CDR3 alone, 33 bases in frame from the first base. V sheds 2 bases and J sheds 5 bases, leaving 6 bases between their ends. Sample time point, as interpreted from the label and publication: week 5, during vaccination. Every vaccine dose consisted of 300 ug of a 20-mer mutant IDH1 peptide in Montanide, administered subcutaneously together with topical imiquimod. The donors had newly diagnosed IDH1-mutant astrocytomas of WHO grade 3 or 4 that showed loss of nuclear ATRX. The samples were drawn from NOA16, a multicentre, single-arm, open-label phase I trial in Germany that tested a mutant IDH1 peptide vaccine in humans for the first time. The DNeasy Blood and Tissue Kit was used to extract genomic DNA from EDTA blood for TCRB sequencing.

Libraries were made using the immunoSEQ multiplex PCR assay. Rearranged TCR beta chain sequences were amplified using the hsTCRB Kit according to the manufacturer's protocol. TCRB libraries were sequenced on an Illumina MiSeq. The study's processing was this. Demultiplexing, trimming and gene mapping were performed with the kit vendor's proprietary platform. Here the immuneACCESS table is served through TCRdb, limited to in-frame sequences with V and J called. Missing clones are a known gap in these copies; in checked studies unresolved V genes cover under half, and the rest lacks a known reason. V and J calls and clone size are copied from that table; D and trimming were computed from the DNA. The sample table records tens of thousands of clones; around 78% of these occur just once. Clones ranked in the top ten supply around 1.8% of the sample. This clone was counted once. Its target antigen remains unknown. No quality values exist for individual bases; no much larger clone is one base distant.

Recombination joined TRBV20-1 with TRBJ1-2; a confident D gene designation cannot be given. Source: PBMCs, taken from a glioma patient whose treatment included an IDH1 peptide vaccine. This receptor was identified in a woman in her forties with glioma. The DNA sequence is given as TGCAGTGCTAGAAAGCAATATGGCTACACCTTC. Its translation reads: CSARKQYGYTF.